This passage covers 15 T cell receptor beta chains from one sample sequenced in a study of blood T cell repertoires in COVID-19. TCRdb's copy holds only in-frame clones and misses some; the assay was immunoSEQ multiplex PCR. This table holds roughly 350,000 clones, under 95% found once. Sequenced material: peripheral blood. The source of these receptors is a woman between 18 and 29 years old who had recovered from COVID-19.

The chain combines TRBV5-1 with TRBJ2-1; D not certain. Trimming cost V 5 bases and J 2 bases, with 11 bases left between them. The CDR3 is 14 amino acids. Germline CDR1 is SGHRS and CDR2 is YFSETQ. The CDR3: CASSAPETYNEQFF. The DNA for the CDR3 is TGCGCCAGCAGTGCCCCAGAAACCTACAATGAGCAGTTCTTC.

The V and J genes are TRBV19 and TRBJ2-1, with D tentatively TRBD1 (7 bases). V was shortened by 0 bases and J by 4 bases, with 10 bases between the two germline ends. Per germline, CDR1 LNHDA and CDR2 SQIVND (reference sequence). The CDR3 covers 15 residues. The CDR3 protein is CASSIEQGRYNEQFF. CDR3 in DNA: TGTGCCAGTAGTATAGAACAGGGGAGGTACAATGAGCAGTTCTTC.

This chain uses TRBV3-1 (or the pseudogene TRBV3-2) with TRBJ2-1, with 7 bases lining up with TRBD2. Unmatched junction bases numbered 1, after V lost 0 bases and J lost 5 bases. CDR1 is LGHDT and CDR2 is YNNKEL in the germline V gene (reference sequence). The CDR3 spans 14 residues. The CDR3 DNA reads as TGTGCCAGCAGCCAAGAGAGCGGGAACAATGAGCAGTTCTTC. It translates to CASSQESGNNEQFF.

The chain links TRBV18 to TRBJ2-7, with 12 bases aligning to TRBD2. The germline CDR1 and CDR2 sequences are KGHSH and LQKENI. The CDR3 runs to 16 residues. V shed 1 base and J 3 bases; nucleotides not matched to a gene: 4. CDR3 sequence (DNA): TGTGCCAGCTCACCACTGACTAGCGGGAGTGTCTACGAGCAGTACGTC. It encodes CASSPLTSGSVYEQYV.

The gene calls are TRBV18 and TRBJ2-2, with a possible D match to TRBD2 (6 bases). V lost 4 bases and J lost 2, with 11 bases in between. CDR3 length: 15 amino acids. The V gene's germline CDR1 is KGHSH and CDR2 LQKENI. The CDR3 sequence: CASSLSGGNTGELFF. The CDR3 DNA reads as TGTGCCAGCTCACTATCCGGGGGAAACACCGGGGAGCTGTTTTTT.

V is TRBV3-1 (or the pseudogene TRBV3-2) and J is TRBJ1-2; D might be TRBD1 (6 bases). V lost 4 bases, J lost 5 bases, and 17 bases lay in between. The CDR3 runs to 15 residues. Germline V lookup: CDR1 LGHDT, CDR2 YNNKEL (reference sequence). In DNA, the CDR3 is TGTGCCAGCAGCCCGAGGCCACAGGGAAAATATGGCTACACCTTC. It encodes CASSPRPQGKYGYTF.

V and J are TRBV4-3 and TRBJ1-1; D gene uncertain. Trimming stripped 4 bases from V and 6 bases from J, with 15 bases between. The CDR3 is made up of 14 amino acids. Germline CDR1 LGHNA, CDR2 YSLEER. Written as DNA, the CDR3 is TGCGCCAGCAGCCCGGGATTCTCCCCCGCTGAAGCTTTCTTT. It translates to CASSPGFSPAEAFF.

This chain uses TRBV11-3 with TRBJ2-5; 10 nucleotides line up with TRBD2. The junction had 11 bases not matched to a gene; V was cut back by 5 bases and J by 5 bases. The CDR3 spans 16 residues. Per germline, CDR1 SGHNT and CDR2 YENEEA. The chain's CDR3 is CASSPRGSGRTETQYF. In DNA form, the CDR3 reads TGTGCCAGCAGCCCCCGGGGTAGCGGGAGGACTGAGACCCAGTACTTC. Full variable domain (missing parts from reference TRBV11-3 and TRBJ2-5): EAGVVQSPRYKIIEKKQPVAFWCNPISGHNTLYWYLQNLGQGPELLIRYENEEAVDDSQLPKDRFSAERLKGVDSTLKIQPAELGDSAVYLCASSPRGSGRTETQYFGPGTRLLVL.

This rearrangement joins TRBV5-6 to TRBJ1-4, with 10 bases fitting TRBD1. After removal of 5 bases from V and 4 bases from J, the junction contained 5 bases not matched to a gene. This CDR3 contains 15 residues. The germline gives CDR1 SGHDT, CDR2 YYEEEE. The CDR3 DNA follows: TGTGCCAGCAGTCGACAGGGGGCCCTTAATGAAAAACTGTTTTTT. Amino acids: CASSRQGALNEKLFF.

This chain connects TRBV7-2 to TRBJ2-5; the D is unclear. V was clipped by 5 bases and J by 1 base, with 11 bases between them. The germline gives CDR1 SGHTA, CDR2 FQGNSA. The length of the CDR3 is 14 residues. The CDR3 DNA sequence: TGTGCCAGCAGCCTTATGGCTTCCCAAGAGACCCAGTACTTC. Translation: CASSLMASQETQYF.

This clone came up once. The chain couples TRBV6-5 to TRBJ1-5; D is unclear. Trimming took off 4 bases at V and 4 bases at J, with 11 bases between the two ends. CDR1 is MNHEY, CDR2 SVGAGI, per germline. The CDR3 contains 14 residues. In DNA, the CDR3 is TGTGCCAGCAGTTTAACAGCCACGAATCAGCCCCAGCATTTT. Protein: CASSLTATNQPQHF.

The rearrangement uses TRBV9 and TRBJ2-5; 7 nucleotides agree with TRBD2. The CDR3 runs to 15 residues. V shed 3 bases, J shed 4 bases, and the junction held 9 bases outside the gene matches. Germline V gene sequence: CDR1 SGDLS, CDR2 YYNGEE. CDR3 residues: CASSARDGRLETQYF. For the CDR3, the DNA is TGTGCCAGCAGCGCAAGGGACGGGAGGCTAGAGACCCAGTACTTC.

The V call is TRBV21-1, the J call TRBJ2-1; the D segment call TRBD2 is taken from the table without a DNA check. TRBV21-1 has pseudogene status. The CDR3 has 13 residues. The DNA of the CDR3 is TGTGCCAGGGCTAGCGGGACGTACAATGAGCAGTTCTTC. It codes for CARASGTYNEQFF.

The chain links TRBV5-6 to TRBJ2-1, with 9 bases lining up with TRBD1. Germline CDR1 SGHDT, CDR2 YYEEEE. Trimming took 3 bases from V and 3 from J; bases not matched to a gene: 4. This CDR3 is 15 amino acids long. The CDR3 loop is CASSSGTGNYNEQFF. The DNA for the CDR3 is TGTGCCAGCAGCTCCGGGACAGGGAACTACAATGAGCAGTTCTTC.

J is TRBJ2-3 and V is TRBV2, with TRBD2 identical over 9 bases. Germline V lookup: CDR1 SNHLY, CDR2 FYNNEI. V shed 11 bases, J shed 4 bases, and the junction held 19 bases outside the gene matches. The CDR3 is 17 residues long. The CDR3 nucleotides are TGTGCCGGGAGCGGGTTAGGGGGCGGGAGGGCCGCAGATACGCAGTATTTT. Translating gives CAGSGLGGGRAADTQYF.